This TCR beta chain was obtained from a study of blood T cells in healthy people across ages. As to this clonotype: As yet, its antigen is unknown.

A second roughly 6 to 11 cycle PCR used barcoded and J-beta primers. TCRdb processed the 5' RACE reads anew with MiXCR; each CDR3 protein has one entry. Here the sample spans hundreds of thousands of distinct CDR3 sequences, 44% being singletons. Whole-study findings and limits: As age increased, TCR beta diversity per million T cells fell in a roughly linear fashion. With unsorted PBMCs, a conclusive comparison of naive versus antigen-experienced cells was not possible. It was the long-lived donors that had more naive CD4+ cells and higher diversity than aged donors.

The CDR3 consists of 13 residues. Trimming removed 5 bases at V and 5 bases at J, with 10 bases between. Germline lookup yields CDR1 MGHDK and CDR2 SYGVNS. Specimen: blood. This clonotype was sampled from a man aged 60 to 69 in good health. V is TRBV25-1 and J is TRBJ2-1; D is uncertain. This CDR3 reads CASSIALDNEQFF. CDR3 sequence (DNA): TGTGCCAGCAGTATCGCCCTGGACAATGAGCAGTTCTTC.